Listed below are T cell receptor beta chains from one sample, sequenced in a study of a mutant IDH1 vaccine in newly diagnosed glioma. These TCRs' antigens remain unknown. TCRdb's copy holds only in-frame clones and misses some; the assay was immunoSEQ multiplex PCR. In the table there are approximately 45,000 clones, about 88% of which are singletons. The sequenced sample was PBMCs, obtained from a glioma patient whose treatment included an IDH1 peptide vaccine. All receptors come from a woman in her thirties or forties with glioma. Both conserved end residues are part of each CDR3. A D gene is named only where the DNA matches it firmly. Clone sizes are given selectively: once, few, many, or a class where the clone is expanded.

V gene,J gene,D gene,clone size,CDR3 DNA,CDR3 protein
TRBV30,TRBJ2-3,TRBD2,NA,TGTGCCTGGAGGGGACTAGCGGGTACAGATACGCAGTATTTT,CAWRGLAGTDTQYF
TRBV2,TRBJ2-7,NA,NA,TGTGCCAGCAGGAGGGACATGTACTACGAGCAGTACTTC,CASRRDMYYEQYF
TRBV19,TRBJ1-4,TRBD1,once,TGTGCCAGTAGTACCGAAGGACAGGGCGGGAGAGATGAAAAACTGTTTTTT,CASSTEGQGGRDEKLFF
TRBV18,TRBJ2-3,NA,NA,TGTGCCAGCTCACCGAACAGAGAATCCACAGATACGCAGTATTTT,CASSPNRESTDTQYF
TRBV2,TRBJ2-2,TRBD2,NA,TGTGCCAGCCGTGGGCGGGGGAGGTCCACCGGGGAGCTGTTTTTT,CASRGRGRSTGELFF
TRBV5-1,TRBJ2-2,NA,NA,TGCGCCAGCAGCTTAGCGGAGAGGGGAGCCGGGGAGCTGTTTTTT,CASSLAERGAGELFF
TRBV7-6,TRBJ2-5,TRBD1,NA,TGTGCCAGCAGCCTAGGGACAGCGAGAGAGACCCAGTACTTC,CASSLGTARETQYF
TRBV19,TRBJ2-2,NA,NA,TGTGCCAGTACCCACCGGGGGACCGCGAACACCGGGGAGCTGTTTTTT,CASTHRGTANTGELFF
TRBV15,TRBJ2-1,TRBD2,NA,TGTGCCACCAGCAGAGATCGACGGGAGGGTAGCGATGAGCAGTTCTTC,CATSRDRREGSDEQFF
TRBV30,TRBJ2-5,TRBD2,NA,TGTGCCTGGAGTGTAAGACTAGCGACGAAAGAGACCCAGTACTTC,CAWSVRLATKETQYF
TRBV29-1,TRBJ2-7,NA,NA,TGCAGCGTTGGGAGGACGACCAACTCCTACGAGCAGTACTTC,CSVGRTTNSYEQYF
TRBV5-1,TRBJ1-4,NA,NA,TGCGCCAGCAGGGGTTCAAATGAAAAACTGTTTTTT,CASRGSNEKLFF
TRBV28,TRBJ1-1,NA,once,TGTGCCAGCAGTACCCCGGGACACATTGAAGCTTTCTTT,CASSTPGHIEAFF
TRBV28,TRBJ2-1,NA,NA,TGTGCCAGCAGTCCGTATTCCGGGACCCGAACCTACAATGAGCAGTTCTTC,CASSPYSGTRTYNEQFF
TRBV25-1,TRBJ1-1,NA,NA,TGTGCCAGCATCGAGGGGACTGAAGCTTTCTTT,CASIEGTEAFF
TRBV27,TRBJ2-4,NA,once,TGTGCCAGCAGTCGCAGGGAAGGGGCGAACATTCAGTACTTC,CASSRREGANIQYF
TRBV6-1,TRBJ2-5,NA,NA,TGTGCCAGCAGGTGGAGGGGTCACCAAGAGACCCAGTACTTC,CASRWRGHQETQYF
TRBV19,TRBJ1-2,NA,NA,TGTGCCAGTAGCGAGAGGACAGACTGGCCCCTTGGCTACACCTTC,CASSERTDWPLGYTF
TRBV5-1,TRBJ2-7,NA,NA,TGCGCCAGCAGCTTGGGTTCCCGTCAGCGGCACTACGAGCAGTACTTC,CASSLGSRQRHYEQYF
TRBV15,TRBJ1-2,NA,NA,TGTGCCACCAGCTATGAAGACTATGGCTACACCTTC,CATSYEDYGYTF
TRBV30,TRBJ2-7,NA,NA,TGTGCCTGGAGTGCGACACCCGACAGAAACAGGGACGAGCAGTACTTC,CAWSATPDRNRDEQYF
TRBV30,TRBJ2-2,NA,NA,TGTGCCTTGAAAGGACAGCTAAGAACCGGGGAGCTGTTTTTT,CALKGQLRTGELFF
TRBV7-8,TRBJ2-6,TRBD2,NA,TGTGCCAGCAGCGGATATAGCGGGGGGTTTGGGGCCAACGTCCTGACTTTC,CASSGYSGGFGANVLTF
TRBV5-1,TRBJ1-1,TRBD1,NA,TGCGCCAGCAGCTGGGGACAGCTGAAAAGGACTGAAGCTTTCTTT,CASSWGQLKRTEAFF
TRBV7-8,TRBJ2-6,NA,NA,TGTGCCAGCAGCTTAGGCTTCTCTGGGGCCAACGTCCTGACTTTC,CASSLGFSGANVLTF
TRBV4-1,TRBJ1-6,NA,NA,TGCGCCAGCAGCAATCAAAATTCACCCCTCCACTTT,CASSNQNSPLHF
TRBV5-4,TRBJ2-3,NA,NA,TGTGCCAGCAGCTTGTGGGGAGCTTCAGATACGCAGTATTTT,CASSLWGASDTQYF
TRBV5-1,TRBJ1-1,NA,NA,TGCGCCAGCAGCTTGGTCGACGAAACTATGAACACTGAAGCTTTCTTT,CASSLVDETMNTEAFF
TRBV29-1,TRBJ2-3,TRBD2,NA,TGCAGCGTGCAACTAGCGGGAAGGATGGATACGCAGTATTTT,CSVQLAGRMDTQYF
TRBV2,TRBJ1-5,TRBD1,once,TGTGCCAGCAGTTATACAGGGGGCGGGCAGCCCCAGCATTTT,CASSYTGGGQPQHF